This T cell receptor (beta chain) emerged from a study of blood T cells in healthy people across ages. Study-level results: Among long-lived donors, naive CD4+ cells were more numerous and diversity higher than in aged donors. In older individuals, TCR beta diversity per million T cells was lower, falling roughly linearly with age.

As concerns this clonotype: Antigen: not known. A much larger clone differs by one base, so this may be a read error.

Next came a second PCR, run for roughly 7 to 12 cycles, which used a sample-barcoded 5' primer along with a J-beta primer mix. Each CDR3 protein is one row after TCRdb ran MiXCR on the 5' RACE reads. Among roughly 800,000 distinct CDR3 sequences listed, 58% were seen once. V lost 6 bases to trimming and J lost 13 bases; unmatched junction nucleotides: 11. Germline V gives CDR1 MNHEY, CDR2 SVGEGT. CDR3 length: 12 amino acids. Donation came from healthy Caucasian individuals in Russia who were aged about 6 to 95. This rearrangement joins TRBV6-2 or TRBV6-3 to TRBJ2-5; 7 bases align to TRBD2. The sequenced sample was blood. This receptor was obtained from a man aged 30-40 years in good health. CDR3 DNA sequence: TGTGCCAGCAGGGCCGGGACTAAGGAGAGGTACTTC. It yields the protein CASRAGTKERYF.